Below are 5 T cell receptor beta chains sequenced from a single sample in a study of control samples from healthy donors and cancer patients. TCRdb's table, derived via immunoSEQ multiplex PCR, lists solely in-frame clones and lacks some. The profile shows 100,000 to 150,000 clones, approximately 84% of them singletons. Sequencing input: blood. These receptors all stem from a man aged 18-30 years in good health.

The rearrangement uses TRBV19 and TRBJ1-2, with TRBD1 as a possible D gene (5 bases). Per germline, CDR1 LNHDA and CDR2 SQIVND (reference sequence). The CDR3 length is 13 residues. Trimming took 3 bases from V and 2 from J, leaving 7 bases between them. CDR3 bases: TGTGCCAGTAGTATCGAGGGGAACTATGGCTACACCTTC. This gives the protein CASSIEGNYGYTF.

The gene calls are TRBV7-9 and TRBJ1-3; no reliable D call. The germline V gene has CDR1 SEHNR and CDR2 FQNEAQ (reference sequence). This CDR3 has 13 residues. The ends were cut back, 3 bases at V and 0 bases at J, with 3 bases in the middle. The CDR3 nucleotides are TGTGCCAGCAGCTTTGACTCTGGAAACACCATATATTTT. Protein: CASSFDSGNTIYF.

The CDR3 loop is CASSLVVTDGGEKETQYF. Here the CDR3 DNA reads TGTGCCAGCAGCTTAGTTGTTACGGATGGAGGGGAGAAAGAGACCCAGTACTTC. This chain connects TRBV7-9 to TRBJ2-5; D is possibly TRBD2 (6 bases). Deletions cut 1 base from V and 3 bases from J, with 21 bases between. Germline loops: CDR1 SEHNR, CDR2 FQNEAQ (reference sequence). The CDR3 runs 18 residues.

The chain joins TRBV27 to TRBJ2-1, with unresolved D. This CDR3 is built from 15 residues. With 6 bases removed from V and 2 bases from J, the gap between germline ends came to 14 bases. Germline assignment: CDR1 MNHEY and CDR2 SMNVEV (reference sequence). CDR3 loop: CASSLTENPYNEQFF. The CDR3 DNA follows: TGTGCCAGCAGCCTTACAGAAAACCCCTACAATGAGCAGTTCTTC.

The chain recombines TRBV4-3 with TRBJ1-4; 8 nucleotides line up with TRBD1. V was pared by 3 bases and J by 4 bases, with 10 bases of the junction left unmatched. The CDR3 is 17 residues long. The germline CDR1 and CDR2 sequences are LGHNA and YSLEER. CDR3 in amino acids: CASSHGTGDCFNEKLFF. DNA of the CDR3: TGCGCCAGCAGCCACGGGACAGGAGATTGCTTTAATGAAAAACTGTTTTTT.